This T cell receptor beta chain came from a study of T cell responses to AZD1222 COVID-19 vaccine. CDR3 size: 15 residues. V lost 3 bases, J lost 4 bases, and 16 bases lay in between. Germline V gives CDR1 MDHEN, CDR2 SYDVKM. TCRdb keeps only in-frame clones here, not all; method: immunoSEQ multiplex PCR. The table records about 180,000 clones, about 90% of them present only once. The material sequenced was peripheral blood, taken on day 0 of AZD1222 vaccination. The chain combines TRBV28 with TRBJ2-7; possible D gene TRBD1, 6 bases. This receptor was obtained from an adult in good health. Here the CDR3 DNA reads TGTGCCAGCAGTTTGTTCCGGGACATGTTTTACGAGCAGTACTTC. Protein product: CASSLFRDMFYEQYF.